This TCR beta chain was recorded in a study of T-cell reconstitution after alpha-beta-depleted transplantation in children. This clonotype was seen many times. The TCRbeta library was prepared with unique molecular identifiers. MiXCR, run by TCRdb on the PCR reads, gives a single entry per CDR3 protein. The table shows hundreds of thousands of distinct CDR3 sequences, with 9.9% occurring only once. The sequence came from a human donor who donated a stem cell graft to a child with SCID. Sequenced material: PBMCs from the stem cell graft donor, taken from the stem cell graft.

In DNA form, the CDR3 reads TGTGCCAGCAGTCCCGACAGGGGGAACAATGAAAAACTGTTTTTT. Its translation: CASSPDRGNNEKLFF. This chain links TRBV27 with TRBJ1-4; TRBD1 aligns across 9 bases. The V and J ends lost 5 bases and 5 bases, in that order; junction bases with no gene match: 6. The CDR3 is made up of 15 amino acids. Germline values: CDR1 MNHEY, CDR2 SMNVEV (reference sequence).